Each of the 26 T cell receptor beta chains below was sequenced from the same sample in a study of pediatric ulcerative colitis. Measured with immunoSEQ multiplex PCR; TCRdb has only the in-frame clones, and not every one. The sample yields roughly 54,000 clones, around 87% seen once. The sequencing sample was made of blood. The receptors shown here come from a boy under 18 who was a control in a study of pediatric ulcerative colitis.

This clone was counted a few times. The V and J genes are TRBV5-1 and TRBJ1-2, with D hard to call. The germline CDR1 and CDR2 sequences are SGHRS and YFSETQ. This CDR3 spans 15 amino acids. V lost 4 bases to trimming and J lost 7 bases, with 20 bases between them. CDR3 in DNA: TGCGCCAGCAGCCAGACATCGCGTAGGGAGGGTGGCTACACCTTC. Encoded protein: CASSQTSRREGGYTF.

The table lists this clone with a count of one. CDR3 sequence reads: CASSLTANPRYGGVANTGELFF. The CDR3 bases are TGTGCCAGCAGCTTAACCGCAAACCCCCGTTACGGGGGGGTAGCGAACACCGGGGAGCTGTTTTTT. The chain uses TRBV7-3 and TRBJ2-2, with 8 bases identical to TRBD2. The germline gives CDR1 SGHTA, CDR2 FQGTGA. V trimming: 0 bases; J trimming: 0 bases; junction bases outside the gene matches: 18. The CDR3 consists of 22 residues.

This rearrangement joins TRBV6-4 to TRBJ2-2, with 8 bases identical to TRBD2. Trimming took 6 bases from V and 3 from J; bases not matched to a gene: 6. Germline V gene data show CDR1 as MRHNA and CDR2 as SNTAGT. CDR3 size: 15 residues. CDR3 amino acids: CASSHQAGDTGELFF. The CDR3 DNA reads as TGTGCCAGCAGCCACCAAGCGGGGGACACCGGGGAGCTGTTTTTT.

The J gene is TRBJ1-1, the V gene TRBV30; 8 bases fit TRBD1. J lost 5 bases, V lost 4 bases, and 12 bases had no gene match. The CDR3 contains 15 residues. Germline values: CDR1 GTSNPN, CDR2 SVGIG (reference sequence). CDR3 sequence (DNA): TGTGCCTGGACTATACGAGTCAGGGGGCGAACTGAAGCTTTCTTT. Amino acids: CAWTIRVRGRTEAFF.

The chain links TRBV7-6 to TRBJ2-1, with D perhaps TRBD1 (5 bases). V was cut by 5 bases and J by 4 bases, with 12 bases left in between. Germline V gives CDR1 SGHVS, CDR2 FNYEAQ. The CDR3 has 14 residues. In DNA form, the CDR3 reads TGTGCCAGCAGCCACTCAGGACATTACAATGAGCAGTTCTTC. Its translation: CASSHSGHYNEQFF.

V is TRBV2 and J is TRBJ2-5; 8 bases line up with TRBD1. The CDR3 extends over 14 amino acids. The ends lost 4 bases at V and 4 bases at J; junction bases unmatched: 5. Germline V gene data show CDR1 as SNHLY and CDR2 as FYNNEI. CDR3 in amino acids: CASSVQGVRETQYF. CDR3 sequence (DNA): TGTGCCAGCAGTGTACAGGGGGTGCGAGAGACCCAGTACTTC.

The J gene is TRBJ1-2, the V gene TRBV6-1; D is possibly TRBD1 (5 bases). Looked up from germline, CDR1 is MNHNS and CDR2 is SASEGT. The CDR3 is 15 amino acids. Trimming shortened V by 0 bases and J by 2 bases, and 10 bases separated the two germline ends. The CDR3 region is CASSEAPGENYGYTF. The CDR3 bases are TGTGCCAGCAGTGAAGCGCCGGGGGAAAACTATGGCTACACCTTC.

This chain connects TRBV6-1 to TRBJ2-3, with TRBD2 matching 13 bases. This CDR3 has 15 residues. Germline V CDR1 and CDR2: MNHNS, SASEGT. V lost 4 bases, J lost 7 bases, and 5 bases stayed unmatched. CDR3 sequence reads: CASSALAGGPHTQYF. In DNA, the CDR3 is TGTGCCAGCAGTGCACTAGCGGGGGGGCCACATACGCAGTATTTT.

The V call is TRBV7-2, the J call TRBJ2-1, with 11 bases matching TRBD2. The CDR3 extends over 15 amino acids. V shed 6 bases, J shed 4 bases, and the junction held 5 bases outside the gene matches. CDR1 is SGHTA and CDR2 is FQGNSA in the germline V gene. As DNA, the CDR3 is TGTGCCAGCAGGCGTAGCGGGGGGGAATACAATGAGCAGTTCTTC. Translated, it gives CASRRSGGEYNEQFF.

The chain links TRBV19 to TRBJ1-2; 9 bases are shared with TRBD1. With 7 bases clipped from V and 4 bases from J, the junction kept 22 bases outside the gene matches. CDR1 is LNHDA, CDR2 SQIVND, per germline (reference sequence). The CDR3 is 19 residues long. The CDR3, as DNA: TGTGCCAGTAACCAAAATGCCTTGGAGACAGGGGGGATCGGCTATGGCTACACCTTC. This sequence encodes CASNQNALETGGIGYGYTF.

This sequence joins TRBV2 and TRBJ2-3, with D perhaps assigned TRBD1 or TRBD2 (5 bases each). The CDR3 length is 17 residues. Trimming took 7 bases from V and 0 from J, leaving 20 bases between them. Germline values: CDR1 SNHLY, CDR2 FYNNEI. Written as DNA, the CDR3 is TGTGCCAGCAAGGTTTCAAGTTGGGGACCTAGCACAGATACGCAGTATTTT. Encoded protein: CASKVSSWGPSTDTQYF. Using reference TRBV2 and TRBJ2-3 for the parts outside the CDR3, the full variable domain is EPEVTQTPSHQVTQMGQEVILRCVPISNHLYFYWYRQILGQKVEFLVSFYNNEISEKSEIFDDQFSVERPDGSNFTLKIRSTKLEDSAMYFCASKVSSWGPSTDTQYFGPGTRLTVL.

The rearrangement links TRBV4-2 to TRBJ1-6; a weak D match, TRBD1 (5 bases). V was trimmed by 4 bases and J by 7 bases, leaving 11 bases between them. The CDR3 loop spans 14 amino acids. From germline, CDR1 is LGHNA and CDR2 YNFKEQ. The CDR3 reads CASSPGRTNSPLHF. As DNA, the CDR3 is TGTGCCAGCAGCCCTGGACGGACAAATTCACCCCTCCACTTT.

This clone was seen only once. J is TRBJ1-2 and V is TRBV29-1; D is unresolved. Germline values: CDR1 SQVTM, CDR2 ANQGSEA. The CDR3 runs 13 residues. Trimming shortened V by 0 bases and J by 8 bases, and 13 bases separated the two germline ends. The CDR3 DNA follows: TGCAGCGTTGAAGAAATGGAGGGCCGCGGCTACACCTTC. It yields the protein CSVEEMEGRGYTF.

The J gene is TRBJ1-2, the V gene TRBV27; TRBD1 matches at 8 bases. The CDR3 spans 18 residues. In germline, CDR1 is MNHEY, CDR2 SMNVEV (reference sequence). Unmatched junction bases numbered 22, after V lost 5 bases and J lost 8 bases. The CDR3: CASSPNRDRRLRGEGYTF. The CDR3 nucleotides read TGTGCCAGCAGTCCCAACCGGGACAGGCGGCTTAGGGGTGAGGGCTACACCTTC.

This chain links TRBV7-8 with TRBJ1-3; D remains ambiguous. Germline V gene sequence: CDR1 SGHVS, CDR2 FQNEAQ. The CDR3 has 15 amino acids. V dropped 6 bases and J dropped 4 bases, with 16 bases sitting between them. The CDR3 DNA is TGTGCCAGCAGTTTACCTCAGCGTGCCGGAAACACCATATATTTT. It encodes CASSLPQRAGNTIYF.

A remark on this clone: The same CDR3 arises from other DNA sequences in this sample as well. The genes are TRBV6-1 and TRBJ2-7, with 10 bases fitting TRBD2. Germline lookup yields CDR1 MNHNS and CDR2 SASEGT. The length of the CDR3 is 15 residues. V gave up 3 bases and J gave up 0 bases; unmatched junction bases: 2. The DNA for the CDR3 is TGTGCCAGCAGTGAGGCTAGCGGGAGCTCCTACGAGCAGTACTTC. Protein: CASSEASGSSYEQYF.

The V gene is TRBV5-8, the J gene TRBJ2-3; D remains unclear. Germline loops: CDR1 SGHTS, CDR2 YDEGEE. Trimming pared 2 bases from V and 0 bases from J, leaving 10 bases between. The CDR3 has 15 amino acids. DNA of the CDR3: TGTGCCAGCAGCTTTTCCGCCTTTAGCACAGATACGCAGTATTTT. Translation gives CASSFSAFSTDTQYF.

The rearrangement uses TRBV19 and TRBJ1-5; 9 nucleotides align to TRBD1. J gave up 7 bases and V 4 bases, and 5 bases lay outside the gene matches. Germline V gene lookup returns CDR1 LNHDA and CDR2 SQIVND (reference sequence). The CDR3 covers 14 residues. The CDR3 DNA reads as TGTGCCAGTAGTAAGGGACAGGGTTACCAGCCCCAGCATTTT. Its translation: CASSKGQGYQPQHF. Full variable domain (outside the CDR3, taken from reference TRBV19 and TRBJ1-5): DGGITQSPKYLFRKEGQNVTLSCEQNLNHDAMYWYRQDPGQGLRLIYYSQIVNDFQKGDIAEGYSVSREKKESFPLTVTSAQKNPTAFYLCASSKGQGYQPQHFGDGTRLSIL.

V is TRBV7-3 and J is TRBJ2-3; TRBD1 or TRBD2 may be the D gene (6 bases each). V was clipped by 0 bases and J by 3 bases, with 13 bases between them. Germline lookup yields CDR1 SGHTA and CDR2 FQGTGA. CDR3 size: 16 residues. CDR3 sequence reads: CASSLTGGFKTDTQYF. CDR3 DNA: TGTGCCAGCAGCTTAACGGGGGGCTTCAAGACAGATACGCAGTATTTT.

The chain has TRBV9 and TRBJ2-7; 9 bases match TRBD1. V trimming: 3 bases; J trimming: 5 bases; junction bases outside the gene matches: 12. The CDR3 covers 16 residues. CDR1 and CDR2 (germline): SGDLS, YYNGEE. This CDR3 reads CASSATGTGSWDEQYF. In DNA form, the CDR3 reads TGTGCCAGCAGCGCCACAGGGACAGGGAGTTGGGACGAGCAGTACTTC.

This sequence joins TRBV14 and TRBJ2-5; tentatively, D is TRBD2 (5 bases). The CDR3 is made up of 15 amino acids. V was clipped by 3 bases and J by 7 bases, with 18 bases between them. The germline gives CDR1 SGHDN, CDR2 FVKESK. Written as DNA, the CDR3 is TGTGCCAGCAGCCATGGACTTATTCCGAAGGGGACCCAGTACTTC. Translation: CASSHGLIPKGTQYF.

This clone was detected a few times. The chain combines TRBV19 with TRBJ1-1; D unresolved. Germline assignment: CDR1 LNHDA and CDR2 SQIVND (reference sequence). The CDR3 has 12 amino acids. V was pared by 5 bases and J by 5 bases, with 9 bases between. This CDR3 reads CASSLVGTEAFF. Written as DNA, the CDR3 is TGTGCCAGTAGTTTGGTGGGGACTGAAGCTTTCTTT.

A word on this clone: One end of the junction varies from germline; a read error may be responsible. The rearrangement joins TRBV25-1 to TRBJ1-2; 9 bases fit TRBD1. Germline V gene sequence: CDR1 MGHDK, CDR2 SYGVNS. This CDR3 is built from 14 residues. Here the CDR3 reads CASSEFGQGNGYTF. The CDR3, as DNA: TGTGCCAGCAGCGAATTCGGACAGGGGAATGGCTACACCTTC.

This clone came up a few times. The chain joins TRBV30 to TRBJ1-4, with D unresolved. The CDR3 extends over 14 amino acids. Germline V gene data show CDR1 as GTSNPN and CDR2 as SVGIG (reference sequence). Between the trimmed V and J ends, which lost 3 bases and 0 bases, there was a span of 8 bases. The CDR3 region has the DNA TGTGCCTGGAGCGGTGGGTCAACTAATGAAAAACTGTTTTTT. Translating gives CAWSGGSTNEKLFF.

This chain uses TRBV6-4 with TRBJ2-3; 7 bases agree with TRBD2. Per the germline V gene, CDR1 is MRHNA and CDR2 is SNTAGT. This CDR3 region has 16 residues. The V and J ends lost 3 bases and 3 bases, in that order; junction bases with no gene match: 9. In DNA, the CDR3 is TGTGCCAGCAGTGAACTGAGCGGGGTACCTACAGATACGCAGTATTTT. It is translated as CASSELSGVPTDTQYF.

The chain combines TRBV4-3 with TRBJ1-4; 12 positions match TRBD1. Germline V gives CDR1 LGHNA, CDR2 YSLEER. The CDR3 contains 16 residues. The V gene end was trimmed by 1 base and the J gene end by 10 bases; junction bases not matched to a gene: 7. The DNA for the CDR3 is TGCGCCAGCAGCCAAGTTCCCGGGACAGGGGGCGGAAAACTGTTTTTT. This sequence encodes CASSQVPGTGGGKLFF.